This TCR beta chain was sequenced for a study of beta chain features in type 1 diabetes. Broader study findings: Shorter TCRB CDR3s, moderately but significantly so, were found in Type 1 diabetes patients in all four CD4+ subsets.

cDNA synthesis used the whole RNA isolate, giving expressed TCRB sequences. The method was immunoSEQ multiplex PCR; TCRdb's version includes in-frame clones alone and lacks a portion of them. The sample lists about 370,000 clones; 9.6% were seen once. Germline lookup yields CDR1 LNHDA and CDR2 SQIVND (reference sequence). This CDR3 is 19 amino acids long. V was trimmed by 7 bases and J by 2 bases, leaving 26 bases between them. There are a few counts of this clone. No antigen is known for it. The sequencing input was central memory CD4+ T cells from blood. The clonotype originates from a young man with type 1 diabetes. V and J are TRBV19 and TRBJ2-2; D is tentatively TRBD1 or TRBD2 (5 bases each). The CDR3 DNA reads TGTGCCAGTACCACCACCCGCTCTGTCGGGGCGACAAACACCGGGGAGCTGTTTTTT. Protein sequence: CASTTTRSVGATNTGELFF.